This TCR beta chain was found in a study of blood T cell repertoires in COVID-19. About the research overall: COVID-19 samples from acute and convalescent phases originated in the United States, Italy and Spain. Sample material is recorded as cDNA or gDNA derived from T cells, B-cell-depleted T cells, or PBMCs.

Some clones are missing from TCRdb's copy, which holds only in-frame ones; the method was immunoSEQ multiplex PCR. Here the sample spans around 170,000 clones, approximately 78% being singletons. CDR3 length equals 16 residues. The V and J ends lost 0 bases and 4 bases respectively, with 15 bases between them. Germline lookup yields CDR1 LGHNA and CDR2 YSLEER. Source material: peripheral blood. The TCR was taken from an elderly woman with COVID-19, enrolled during active disease. The chain combines TRBV4-3 with TRBJ1-2; weak D call: TRBD1 (5 bases). The CDR3 region is CASSQERRDLGYGYTF. The CDR3 coding sequence is TGCGCCAGCAGCCAAGAACGCAGGGATTTGGGCTATGGCTACACCTTC.